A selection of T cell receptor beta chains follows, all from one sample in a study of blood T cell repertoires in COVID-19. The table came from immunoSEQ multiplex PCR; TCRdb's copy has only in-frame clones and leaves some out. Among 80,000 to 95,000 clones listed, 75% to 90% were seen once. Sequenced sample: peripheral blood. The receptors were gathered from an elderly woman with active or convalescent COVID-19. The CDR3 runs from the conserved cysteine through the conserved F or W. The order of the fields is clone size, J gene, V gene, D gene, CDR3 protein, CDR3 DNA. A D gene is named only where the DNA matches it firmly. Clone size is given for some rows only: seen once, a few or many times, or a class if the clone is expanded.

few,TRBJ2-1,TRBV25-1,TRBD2,CASSASGRVNEQFF,TGTGCCAGCAGTGCTAGCGGGAGGGTGAATGAGCAGTTCTTC
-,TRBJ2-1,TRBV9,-,CASSAGGDRYNEQFF,TGTGCCAGCAGCGCCGGGGGGGACAGATACAATGAGCAGTTCTTC
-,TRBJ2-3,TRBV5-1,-,CASSPREYSDTQYF,TGCGCCAGCAGCCCCCGGGAGTATTCGGATACGCAGTATTTT
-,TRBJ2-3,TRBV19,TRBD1,CASSIPGQGAYF,TGTGCCAGTAGTATACCGGGACAGGGGGCTTATTTT
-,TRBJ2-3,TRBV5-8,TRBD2,CASSLRAGGTDTQYF,TGTGCCAGCAGCTTACGTGCGGGGGGCACAGATACGCAGTATTTT
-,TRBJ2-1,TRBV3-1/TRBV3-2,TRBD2,CASTLSSGRLYNEQFF,TGTGCCAGCACCCTTTCTAGCGGGAGGTTGTACAATGAGCAGTTCTTC
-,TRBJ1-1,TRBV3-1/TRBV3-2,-,CASSHGGNTEAFF,TGTGCCAGCAGCCACGGGGGGAACACTGAAGCTTTCTTT
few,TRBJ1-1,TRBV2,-,CASSDQGRNTEAFF,TGTGCCAGCAGTGATCAGGGGAGGAACACTGAAGCTTTCTTT
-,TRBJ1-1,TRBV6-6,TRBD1,CASSGRQGGTEAFF,TGTGCCAGCAGTGGCCGACAGGGCGGCACTGAAGCTTTCTTT
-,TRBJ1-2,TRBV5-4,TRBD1,CASSLEQGGVGGYTF,TGTGCCAGCAGCTTGGAACAGGGGGGAGTCGGAGGCTACACCTTC
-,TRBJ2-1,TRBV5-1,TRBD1,CASSLSRDRNYNEQFF,TGCGCCAGCAGCTTGTCCCGGGACAGGAACTACAATGAGCAGTTCTTC
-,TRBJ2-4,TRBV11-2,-,CASSSGTAGIQYF,TGTGCCAGCAGCTCCGGGACTGCGGGCATTCAGTACTTC
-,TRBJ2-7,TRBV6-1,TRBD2,CASSEGGVAGDPLNEQYF,TGTGCCAGCAGTGAAGGGGGGGTAGCGGGAGATCCCCTAAACGAGCAGTACTTC
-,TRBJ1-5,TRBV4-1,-,CASSRDSGNQPQHF,TGCGCCAGCAGCCGGGACTCTGGCAATCAGCCCCAGCATTTT
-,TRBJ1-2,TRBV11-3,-,CASSLEGFGGYTF,TGTGCCAGCAGCTTAGAGGGTTTCGGGGGCTACACCTTC
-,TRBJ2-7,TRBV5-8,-,CASSHASGYEQYF,TGTGCCAGCAGTCACGCGTCCGGCTACGAGCAGTACTTC
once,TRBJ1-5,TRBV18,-,CASSPQGLGQPQHF,TGTGCCAGCTCACCACAGGGGTTAGGTCAGCCCCAGCATTTT
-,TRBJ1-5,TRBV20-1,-,CSASPPAQGIVSNQPQHF,TGCAGTGCTAGTCCTCCGGCACAGGGCATAGTTAGCAATCAGCCCCAGCATTTT